The entry below describes one T cell receptor beta chain. The target antigen is unknown. The sample belongs to a study of shared clonotypes between healthy human individuals. Evenly divided among several immunoSEQ plates was the genomic DNA of each subset. The repertoire was sequenced with immunoSEQ multiplex PCR; TCRdb's copy has only in-frame clones and lacks some. Of roughly 770,000 clones in the sample, roughly 96% are singletons; the top ten hold less than 0.25%. There are 15 residues in the CDR3. From germline, CDR1 is SGHNT and CDR2 YYREEE (reference sequence). V lost 4 bases, J lost 6 bases, and 17 bases lay in between. Naive CD8 cells lacked CD45RO and underwent positive selection for CCR7, leaving out terminally differentiated effector memory CD45RA+ cells. Overall study results and limits: What naive subsets generally showed was a larger estimated richness than memory subsets showed. Around 5% of naive CD4 clonotypes were common to several donors. It was the non-shared clonotypes that had lower generation probabilities than clonotypes shared by all four donors.

The chain is built from TRBV5-4 and TRBJ2-1, with D perhaps TRBD2 (5 bases). The sample consisted of naive CD8+ T cells sorted from blood. The TCR was taken from a man aged 25 to 40 in good health. The CDR3 loop is CASSPPEGVRNEQFF. Written as DNA, the CDR3 is TGTGCCAGCAGCCCACCCGAGGGCGTACGCAATGAGCAGTTCTTC.